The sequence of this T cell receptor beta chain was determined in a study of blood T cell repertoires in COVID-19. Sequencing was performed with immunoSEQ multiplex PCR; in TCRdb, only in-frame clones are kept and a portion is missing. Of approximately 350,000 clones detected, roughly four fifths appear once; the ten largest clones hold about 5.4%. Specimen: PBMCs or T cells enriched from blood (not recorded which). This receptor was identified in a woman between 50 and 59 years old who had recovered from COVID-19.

CDR3 sequence: CASSSSTGGDSGNTIYF. The CDR3, as DNA: TGCGCCAGCAGCTCGTCGACAGGGGGAGATTCTGGAAACACCATATATTTT. The V call is TRBV5-1, the J call TRBJ1-3; 9 bases align to TRBD1. CDR1 and CDR2 (germline): SGHRS, YFSETQ. The CDR3 is 17 amino acids. V dropped 3 bases and J dropped 1; count of bases not matched to a gene: 8.